This T cell receptor (beta chain) appears in the sequencing data of a study of OX40 agonist ivuxolimab in advanced cancers. In the study overall: Ivuxolimab, which targeted the costimulatory receptor OX40 (CD134), was an agonistic, fully human IgG2 monoclonal antibody. Intravenous ivuxolimab was administered to patients every 2 weeks at six dose levels: 0.01, 0.1, 0.3, 1.5, 3 and 10 mg/kg. Among the roughly 50 dose-escalation patients, some 20 had hepatocellular carcinoma, approximately 15 melanoma, 9 renal cell carcinoma and 9 head and neck cancer. In the dose-escalation cohort, around 80% of patients were male, and the mean age was around 65 years with a range of about 20 to 79. Prior anti-PD-1, anti-PD-L1 or anti-CTLA-4 therapy was permitted, and 35% to 40% of dose-escalation patients had received checkpoint inhibitors. Partial responses occurred in three dose-escalation patients, of whom one had hepatocellular carcinoma and two had cutaneous melanoma. Peripheral TCRbeta sequencing aimed to test whether ivuxolimab altered TCR sequence diversity and caused clonal T-cell expansion. The paper covers the monotherapy dose-escalation part of the phase I ivuxolimab trial, which included N of about 50 patients.

For sequencing of the TCRbeta CDR3 region, genomic DNA was extracted from the sorted cells. TCRbeta CDR3 regions were sequenced using the immunoSEQ Assay. Sourced from immuneACCESS, this table was stored by TCRdb with only in-frame sequences that have V and J called. A share of the clones is absent; for the studies checked, an unresolved V gene accounts for under half, and the remainder has no known explanation. This sample is represented by around 120,000 clones; around 89% of them were singletons. The top ten hold approximately 0.55% of the sample. Patients with a history of autoimmune disease or receiving systemic immunosuppression were excluded from the trial. Peripheral blood for TCR sequencing was collected from all dose cohorts at baseline, on cycle 4 day 1, and on cycle 7 day 1. The samples were taken from a phase I, first-in-human, multicenter, open-label dose-escalation trial of ivuxolimab. The trial enrolled adults with locally advanced or metastatic head and neck squamous cell, hepatocellular, melanoma or renal cell carcinoma. Before TCR sequencing, CD4+ T cells and CD8+ T cells from peripheral blood were sorted into separate populations.

General conclusions and limits of the study: Which antigens the clonally expanded peripheral T cells were specific for was not determined. Low levels of normalized T-cell clonal expansion were also seen in some patients who did not respond. At doses from 0.1 to 3.0 mg/kg, clonal expansion was seen in both CD4+ and CD8+ blood T cells between baseline and week 6. In the 0.1-3.0 mg/kg groups, partial responders had among the lowest normalized peripheral clonal expansion, particularly in CD8+ T cells. After ivuxolimab, more expanded clones were found on average in CD8+ T cells than in CD4+ T cells.

Comments on this clone: No antigen is known for it. Base qualities were left out, and no much larger clone turns up one base away.

The sequencing here drew on CD4+ or CD8+ T cells sorted from blood, taken in a trial of the OX40 agonist ivuxolimab. This TCR was recovered from an adult with an advanced solid tumor such as melanoma, head and neck, liver or kidney cancer.

The DNA is TGTGCCAGCAGGCAGGGACAGGGCGACTATGGCTACACCTTC. It specifies CASRQGQGDYGYTF. This chain joins TRBV6-6 to TRBJ1-2, and TRBD1 matches 9 of the central bases. Including the terminal cysteine and phenylalanine, the CDR3 comprises 14 residues. Here the CDR3 DNA is all that survives: 42 bases in frame from base 1. The V end gives up 6 bases and the J end 3 bases, leaving 5 bases in the junction not matched to a gene. From a lookup of the germline V gene (reference sequence), CDR1 and CDR2 are MNHNY and SVGAGI.